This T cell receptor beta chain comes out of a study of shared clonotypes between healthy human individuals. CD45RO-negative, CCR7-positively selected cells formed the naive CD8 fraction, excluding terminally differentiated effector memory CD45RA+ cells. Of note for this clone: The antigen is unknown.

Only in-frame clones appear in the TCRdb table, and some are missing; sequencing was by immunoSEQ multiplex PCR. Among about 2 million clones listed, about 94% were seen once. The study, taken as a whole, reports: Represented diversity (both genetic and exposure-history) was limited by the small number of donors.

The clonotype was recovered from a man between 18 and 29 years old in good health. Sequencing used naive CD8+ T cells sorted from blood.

The CDR3 sequence is CASSEGQAYYEQYF. The CDR3 bases are TGTGCCAGCAGTGAAGGACAGGCCTACTACGAGCAGTACTTC. The chain has TRBV6-1 and TRBJ2-7, with TRBD1 as a possible D gene (6 bases). The CDR3 has 14 amino acids. The V gene lost 1 base and the J gene lost 3 bases, with 10 bases spanning the gap. Germline V gene lookup returns CDR1 MNHNS and CDR2 SASEGT.